The 6 T cell receptor beta chains below all came from one sample that was sequenced in a study of control samples from healthy donors and cancer patients. TCRdb's copy holds only in-frame clones and misses some; the assay was immunoSEQ multiplex PCR. The sample lists 15,000 to 20,000 clones; about 86% were seen once. The material sequenced was PBMCs. The origin of the receptors is a woman aged 70-85 years with colorectal cancer.

The V and J genes are TRBV5-6 and TRBJ1-4; D may be TRBD1 (6 bases). The germline CDR1 and CDR2 sequences are SGHDT and YYEEEE. The CDR3 sequence is 15 residues long. V was shortened by 2 bases and J by 1 base, with 9 bases between the two germline ends. This CDR3 reads CASSFGTKTNEKLFF. The DNA of the CDR3 is TGTGCCAGCAGCTTCGGGACAAAAACTAATGAAAAACTGTTTTTT.

This clone was recorded only once. The CDR3, as DNA: TGTGCCAGCACCCCCGGCCTTTTCCGGGGCTATGGCTACACCTTC. As protein: CASTPGLFRGYGYTF. The chain is built from TRBV5-8 and TRBJ1-2, with no clear D. The CDR3 has 15 amino acids. The ends were cut back, 6 bases at V and 4 bases at J, with 19 bases in the middle. Germline CDR1 and CDR2: SGHTS and YDEGEE.

This chain uses TRBV7-9 with TRBJ1-2, with D possibly TRBD1 on 5 matching bases. Trimming pared 1 base from V and 6 bases from J, leaving 15 bases between. Germline CDR1 reads SEHNR; CDR2 reads FQNEAQ (reference sequence). The CDR3 sequence is 15 residues long. CDR3: CASSLEGRLLDGYTF. The CDR3 coding sequence is TGTGCCAGCAGCTTAGAGGGACGGCTGCTTGATGGCTACACCTTC.

This chain uses TRBV4-1 with TRBJ1-3; the D is unclear. CDR3 length equals 13 residues. Germline V gene lookup returns CDR1 MGHRA and CDR2 YSYEKL. V shed 8 bases and J shed 0 bases, with 8 bases lying between them. The CDR3 bases are TGCGCCAGCCGCAGGACCTCTGGAAACACCATATATTTT. Translation gives CASRRTSGNTIYF.

The chain employs TRBV6-5 and TRBJ2-1; the D gene is possibly TRBD2 (5 bases). The germline CDR1 and CDR2 sequences are MNHEY and SVGAGI. CDR3 length: 15 residues. V lost 3 bases and J 6 bases, leaving 15 bases between the germline ends. CDR3 nucleotide sequence: TGTGCCAGCAGTTATAGGAGGCTGGCAGGCAATGAGCAGTTCTTC. Its translation: CASSYRRLAGNEQFF.

This clone was counted a single time. The chain combines TRBV12-3 or TRBV12-4 with TRBJ2-7; D unclear. The ends were cut back, 3 bases at V and 3 bases at J, with 9 bases in the middle. The CDR3 has 13 amino acids. CDR3 in amino acids: CASSLQVIYEQYF. DNA for the CDR3: TGTGCCAGCAGTTTGCAGGTAATCTACGAGCAGTACTTC.